This T cell receptor beta chain was captured by sequencing in a study of vaccination and CD4 T cells after COVID-19. The treatment here: approximately 9-day PBMC culture with coronavirus spike peptide pools or control peptides (ViraFEST assay). Cultured CD4+ T cells had their DNA profiled by the Oncomine TCR Beta short-read assay. A single record per CDR3 protein comes from TCRdb applying MiXCR to the PCR reads. This repertoire shows about 11,000 distinct CDR3 sequences, 46% found once; its top ten account for roughly 28%. The CDR3 sequence is 16 residues long. The V and J ends lost 0 bases and 3 bases, in that order; junction bases with no gene match: 7. Germline V gene sequence: CDR1 MNHEY, CDR2 SVGAGI. This clonotype was observed a single time. Antigen unknown.

The clonotype originates from a human donor who had recovered from COVID-19. Specimen: CD4+ T cells from blood, cultured in vitro. The chain links TRBV6-5 to TRBJ2-7; 8 bases are shared with TRBD2. This CDR3 is CASSYSANSGVYEQYF. CDR3 bases: TGTGCCAGCAGTTACTCGGCCAATAGCGGGGTCTACGAGCAGTACTTC.